Below are 32 T cell receptor beta chains sequenced from a single sample in a study of blood T cell repertoires in COVID-19. Data came from immunoSEQ multiplex PCR; TCRdb stores just in-frame clones and leaves some out. The sample carries 90,000 to 150,000 clones, 65% to 80% recorded once. Sequencing was carried out using peripheral blood. The receptors here all came from a man between 65 and 85 years old with acute or convalescent COVID-19.

This clone was observed once. The chain has TRBV3-1 (or the pseudogene TRBV3-2) and TRBJ2-5, with D possibly matching TRBD1 (5 bases). CDR1 and CDR2 from the germline V gene are LGHDT and YNNKEL (reference sequence). V lost 1 base, J lost 5 bases, and 17 bases lay in between. The CDR3 spans 16 residues. The CDR3, as DNA: TGTGCCAGCAGCCAAGCCCAGGGTGTGGGTGGGGAGACCCAGTACTTC. Encoded protein: CASSQAQGVGGETQYF.

As DNA, the CDR3 is TGTGCCAGCAGCAAACCTCGGAGGGGCGTCGGTCAGCCCCAGCATTTT. Residues: CASSKPRRGVGQPQHF. This rearrangement joins TRBV7-8 to TRBJ1-5; perhaps TRBD1 as D (5 bases). Deletions cut 5 bases from V and 6 bases from J, with 20 bases between. The germline V gene has CDR1 SGHVS and CDR2 FQNEAQ. CDR3 length equals 16 residues.

The chain recombines TRBV5-4 with TRBJ2-5; 7 nucleotides match TRBD1. CDR3 length: 14 amino acids. The trim removed 3 bases at V and 5 bases at J, leaving 7 bases unmatched. Germline lookup yields CDR1 SGHNT and CDR2 YYREEE (reference sequence). In nucleotides, the CDR3 is TGTGCCAGCAGCTCCGAACAGGGGCGGGAGACCCAGTACTTC. This gives the protein CASSSEQGRETQYF.

The V gene is TRBV25-1, the J gene TRBJ1-2, with unresolved D. The germline V gene has CDR1 MGHDK and CDR2 SYGVNS. This CDR3 has 15 amino acids. V shed 4 bases and J shed 4 bases, with 16 bases lying between them. As DNA, the CDR3 is TGTGCCAGCAGTGGTCGGGGAAGATACTTCTATGGCTACACCTTC. It yields the protein CASSGRGRYFYGYTF.

The gene calls are TRBV5-6 and TRBJ2-1; 8 nucleotides align to TRBD2. Germline V gene data show CDR1 as SGHDT and CDR2 as YYEEEE. The V segment lost 0 bases and the J segment 4 bases; nucleotides outside the gene matches: 3. The CDR3 is 15 residues long. The chain's CDR3 is CASSLDRGRYNEQFF. The CDR3 DNA is TGTGCCAGCAGCTTGGATCGCGGGAGGTACAATGAGCAGTTCTTC.

V usage is TRBV28 and J usage is TRBJ2-7; 10 bases fit TRBD2. The CDR3 is 18 residues long. Germline trimming cut 5 bases from V and 1 base from J; bases unmatched to any gene: 14. Germline CDR1 reads MDHEN; CDR2 reads SYDVKM. The CDR3 spells CASSALAGATVGSYEQYF. In DNA form, the CDR3 reads TGTGCCAGCAGTGCGCTAGCGGGAGCCACAGTTGGGTCCTACGAGCAGTACTTC.

The rearrangement links TRBV5-4 to TRBJ2-1; D is unclear. Germline loops: CDR1 SGHNT, CDR2 YYREEE (reference sequence). This CDR3 contains 15 residues. With 4 bases removed from V and 2 bases from J, the gap between germline ends came to 13 bases. The CDR3 protein is CASSDGAGPYNEQFF. CDR3 in DNA: TGTGCCAGCAGCGACGGAGCCGGCCCCTACAATGAGCAGTTCTTC.

The chain employs TRBV27 and TRBJ2-3, with TRBD2 matching 13 bases. V was pared by 3 bases and J by 2 bases, with 17 bases of the junction left unmatched. Per the germline V gene, CDR1 is MNHEY and CDR2 is SMNVEV (reference sequence). The length of the CDR3 is 21 residues. This CDR3 reads CASSFSPPGLAGVVITDTQYF. The DNA for the CDR3 is TGTGCCAGCAGTTTTTCCCCGCCCGGACTAGCGGGGGTGGTCATCACAGATACGCAGTATTTT.

The J gene is TRBJ1-4, the V gene TRBV5-6; D is unclear. Trimming took off 3 bases at V and 7 bases at J, with 10 bases between the two ends. CDR3 length equals 13 residues. The V gene's germline CDR1 is SGHDT and CDR2 YYEEEE. This CDR3 reads CASSSRVAEKLFF. CDR3 in DNA: TGTGCCAGCAGCTCACGGGTCGCTGAAAAACTGTTTTTT.

The sample holds a few counts of this clone. The CDR3 is CASSLAVGLGYTF. DNA for the CDR3: TGTGCCAGCAGCTTGGCCGTGGGGCTCGGCTACACCTTC. The rearrangement joins TRBV5-4 to TRBJ1-2; a weak D match, TRBD1 (5 bases). From germline, CDR1 is SGHNT and CDR2 YYREEE (reference sequence). Trimming took 0 bases from V and 8 from J, leaving 11 bases between them. The CDR3 contains 13 residues.

This clone has a handful of counts. The chain recombines TRBV5-4 with TRBJ2-1; 8 bases map to TRBD2. CDR1 is SGHNT and CDR2 is YYREEE in the germline V gene (reference sequence). With V trimmed by 3 bases and J by 1 base, 6 bases remained unmatched. The CDR3 extends over 16 amino acids. The CDR3 here is CASSSGGTNSYNEQFF. Here the CDR3 DNA reads TGTGCCAGCAGCTCGGGAGGGACAAATTCCTACAATGAGCAGTTCTTC.

The chain links TRBV7-9 to TRBJ1-6, with D possibly TRBD1 on 5 matching bases. CDR1 and CDR2 (germline): SEHNR, FQNEAQ (reference sequence). The CDR3 has 15 residues. Trimming cost V 2 bases and J 9 bases, with 14 bases left between them. The CDR3, as DNA: TGTGCCAGCAGCTTAAGGGGCCCAGGAACTTCACCCCTCCACTTT. Translation: CASSLRGPGTSPLHF.

The CDR3 sequence: CASSPRAATNEKLFF. The CDR3 DNA is TGTGCCAGCTCACCGAGGGCAGCAACTAATGAAAAACTGTTTTTT. This chain joins TRBV18 and TRBJ1-4; D is undetermined. The CDR3 covers 15 residues. V lost 3 bases and J 0 bases, leaving 8 bases between the germline ends. Germline V gene lookup returns CDR1 KGHSH and CDR2 LQKENI.

V gene TRBV29-1 combines with J gene TRBJ2-7; D not resolved. V shed 4 bases and J shed 0 bases, with 7 bases lying between them. Germline assignment: CDR1 SQVTM and CDR2 ANQGSEA. This CDR3 has 12 residues. CDR3 sequence: CSVVSVSYEQYF. CDR3 sequence (DNA): TGCAGCGTTGTGTCCGTCTCCTACGAGCAGTACTTC.

The V and J genes are TRBV5-1 and TRBJ2-1; a weak D match, TRBD1 (6 bases). The length of the CDR3 is 13 residues. Trimming cost V 3 bases and J 7 bases, with 11 bases left between them. The germline V gene encodes CDR1 SGHRS and CDR2 YFSETQ. CDR3 sequence (DNA): TGCGCCAGCAGCTGGGGGCCTAAAAATGAGCAGTTCTTC. This gives the protein CASSWGPKNEQFF.

The chain is built from TRBV4-1 and TRBJ2-3, with 7 bases fitting TRBD2. With V trimmed by 1 base and J by 3 bases, 4 bases remained unmatched. The CDR3 spans 15 residues. From germline, CDR1 is MGHRA and CDR2 YSYEKL. The CDR3 protein is CASSQGRGLTDTQYF. The CDR3 DNA sequence: TGCGCCAGCAGCCAAGGAAGGGGACTAACAGATACGCAGTATTTT.

This clone came up once. CDR3 sequence reads: CASSPGQGSQTYEQYF. CDR3 in DNA: TGTGCCAGCTCACCCGGCCAGGGGTCTCAAACCTACGAGCAGTACTTC. The rearrangement uses TRBV18 and TRBJ2-7; D may be TRBD1 (6 bases). The CDR3 runs to 16 residues. CDR1 is KGHSH and CDR2 is LQKENI in the germline V gene. V lost 3 bases and J 2 bases, leaving 17 bases between the germline ends.

The chain joins TRBV7-6 to TRBJ1-3, with 7 bases lining up with TRBD1. The CDR3 consists of 17 residues. Germline V gene data show CDR1 as SGHVS and CDR2 as FNYEAQ. The junction had 11 bases not matched to a gene; V was cut back by 5 bases and J by 1 base. CDR3 sequence reads: CASSPGWAGGSGNTIYF. The CDR3 coding sequence is TGTGCCAGCAGCCCCGGATGGGCAGGGGGGTCTGGAAACACCATATATTTT.

Written as DNA, the CDR3 is TGTGCCAGCAGTGAATCGGGACTAGCGGGGCAGATGGTGCAGACAGATACGCAGTATTTT. This encodes CASSESGLAGQMVQTDTQYF. V and J are TRBV2 and TRBJ2-3; 13 bases are a match to TRBD2. Germline V CDR1 and CDR2: SNHLY, FYNNEI. V lost 2 bases and J lost 3; bases outside the gene matches: 14. The CDR3 is made up of 20 amino acids.

The chain links TRBV24-1 to TRBJ2-1; TRBD2 agrees at 11 bases. V gave up 6 bases and J gave up 7 bases; unmatched junction bases: 1. Germline lookup yields CDR1 KGHDR and CDR2 SFDVKD. This CDR3 has 13 amino acids. CDR3 sequence reads: CATSTSGRNEQFF. In DNA, the CDR3 is TGTGCCACCAGTACTAGCGGGAGAAATGAGCAGTTCTTC.

This chain uses TRBV5-1 with TRBJ2-1; 10 bases align to TRBD2. J was trimmed by 2 bases and V by 4 bases; bases with no gene match: 0. The CDR3 sequence is 14 residues long. Germline V gene data show CDR1 as SGHRS and CDR2 as YFSETQ. Written as DNA, the CDR3 is TGCGCCAGCAGCCTAGCGGGAGCCTACAATGAGCAGTTCTTC. Translated, it gives CASSLAGAYNEQFF.

In this sample, this clone turned up a few times. The chain has TRBV5-4 and TRBJ1-1, with a weak D call TRBD1 (5 bases). This CDR3 contains 15 residues. The V gene lost 7 bases and the J gene lost 8 bases, with 24 bases spanning the gap. The germline V gene encodes CDR1 SGHNT and CDR2 YYREEE (reference sequence). The DNA for the CDR3 is TGTGCCAGCGGGGGGGGAGGCGTAGCTGCTATAGAAGCTTTCTTT. This sequence encodes CASGGGGVAAIEAFF.

This clone occurred a few times. The identical CDR3 is also encoded by other nucleotide sequences in the sample. The chain links TRBV20-1 to TRBJ2-7, with a possible D match to TRBD1 (5 bases). V lost 3 bases and J lost 5, with 8 bases in between. This CDR3 contains 11 residues. CDR1 is DFQATT, CDR2 SNEGSKA, per germline (reference sequence). CDR3: CSASSGHEQYF. CDR3 DNA sequence: TGCAGTGCTAGTTCAGGGCACGAGCAGTACTTC.

This sequence joins TRBV6-6 and TRBJ1-2; TRBD1 is a possible D gene (6 bases). Deletions cut 5 bases from V and 8 bases from J, with 12 bases between. The CDR3 length is 12 residues. In germline, CDR1 is MNHNY, CDR2 SVGAGI (reference sequence). For the CDR3, the DNA is TGTGCCAGCAGTGACGGACAGTGGGGCTACACCTTC. Protein sequence: CASSDGQWGYTF.

The chain links TRBV6-5 to TRBJ1-3; D call uncertain. Deletions cut 5 bases from V and 2 bases from J, with 7 bases between. This CDR3 is 13 amino acids long. Per the germline V gene, CDR1 is MNHEY and CDR2 is SVGAGI. The CDR3 DNA sequence: TGTGCCAGCAGTACCCCGGCTGGAAACACCATATATTTT. Translating it yields CASSTPAGNTIYF.

This clone was counted a few times. This chain joins TRBV6-5 and TRBJ1-5; D not certain. The CDR3 has 14 amino acids. Germline V CDR1 and CDR2: MNHEY, SVGAGI. Trimming shortened V by 0 bases and J by 4 bases, and 7 bases separated the two germline ends. This CDR3 reads CASSYSQVNQPQHF. In DNA, the CDR3 is TGTGCCAGCAGTTACTCGCAGGTGAATCAGCCCCAGCATTTT.

The chain links TRBV11-3 to TRBJ1-1; D is possibly TRBD1 (6 bases). Trimming shortened V by 2 bases and J by 6 bases, and 13 bases separated the two germline ends. CDR3 size: 14 residues. CDR1 and CDR2 from the germline V gene are SGHNT and YENEEA. CDR3 nucleotides: TGTGCCAGCAGCTTATCAGGGGATCGGTCTGAAGCTTTCTTT. Translating it yields CASSLSGDRSEAFF.

The gene calls are TRBV7-9 and TRBJ2-7, with TRBD2 as a possible D gene (5 bases). Trimming took off 2 bases at V and 5 bases at J, with 10 bases between the two ends. Germline V gene lookup returns CDR1 SEHNR and CDR2 FQNEAQ (reference sequence). This CDR3 contains 13 residues. The CDR3 nucleotides are TGTGCCAGCAGCTTACTAGCCGACGACGAGCAGTACTTC. Its protein is CASSLLADDEQYF.

The chain combines TRBV27 with TRBJ1-5; D is undetermined. The ends were cut back, 4 bases at V and 4 bases at J, with 8 bases in the middle. Germline V CDR1 and CDR2: MNHEY, SMNVEV (reference sequence). This CDR3 is built from 13 residues. CDR3 sequence: CASSSGRNQPQHF. The DNA for the CDR3 is TGTGCCAGCAGTTCGGGTAGGAATCAGCCCCAGCATTTT.

The gene calls are TRBV7-9 and TRBJ2-1; D is possibly TRBD1 (6 bases). CDR1 is SEHNR and CDR2 is FQNEAQ in the germline V gene (reference sequence). Trimming pared 5 bases from V and 7 bases from J, leaving 15 bases between. The CDR3 covers 14 residues. The CDR3 nucleotides read TGTGCCAGCAGCCTCGGGTTTCAGGGGAATGAGCAGTTCTTC. This sequence encodes CASSLGFQGNEQFF.

V gene TRBV3-1 (or the pseudogene TRBV3-2) combines with J gene TRBJ1-1, with a possible D match to TRBD1 (5 bases). Germline-derived CDR1 and CDR2 are LGHDT and YNNKEL (reference sequence). V was shortened by 3 bases and J by 10 bases, with 18 bases between the two germline ends. The CDR3 totals 14 residues. The CDR3 loop reads CASSQEGHGAGAFF. As DNA, the CDR3 is TGTGCCAGCAGCCAGGAGGGGCATGGAGCGGGAGCTTTCTTT.

The chain recombines TRBV7-2 with TRBJ1-3, with a tentative D call TRBD1 (6 bases). The CDR3 length is 15 residues. Germline V gene sequence: CDR1 SGHTA, CDR2 FQGNSA. V lost 4 bases and J 0 bases, leaving 10 bases between the germline ends. CDR3 sequence (DNA): TGTGCCAGCAGCTCACAGGGTCCCTCTGGAAACACCATATATTTT. Protein: CASSSQGPSGNTIYF.